This T cell receptor (beta chain) is from a study of blood T cell repertoires in COVID-19. About the study: PBMCs, B-cell-depleted T cells, or T cells were the source of the cDNA or gDNA that made up the material.

The CDR3 totals 14 residues. Germline lookup yields CDR1 SGHRS and CDR2 YFSETQ. V gave up 3 bases and J gave up 6 bases, with 15 bases separating them. Authors' analysis steps: Nucleated cell counts were estimated from reference gene primer amplification. The assay was immunoSEQ multiplex PCR, and TCRdb's table has in-frame clones only and misses some. D and trimming come from the DNA, and the V and J calls and clone size come from that table. The sample shows 70,000 or so clones, 85% to 90% of them seen only once. The chain employs TRBV5-1 and TRBJ1-1; no clear D. The sample comprised peripheral blood. This clonotype was sampled from a man older than 75 with acute or convalescent COVID-19. The CDR3 loop reads CASSSLSASAEAFF. Written as DNA, the CDR3 is TGCGCCAGCAGCTCTTTATCGGCCAGCGCTGAAGCTTTCTTT.